This note documents a single T cell receptor (beta chain) sequence. Antigen unknown. This entry is derived from a study of cytomegalovirus exposure and HLA in healthy donors. Study results and limitations: Follow-up analysis later connected one missense variant in DCLRE1C with trimming of TCR beta V- and J-genes.

In the PCR, 60 Vbeta and 13 Jbeta primers were used. Measured with immunoSEQ multiplex PCR; TCRdb has only the in-frame clones, and not every one. The table has 150,000 to 200,000 clones, approximately 80% seen once. Germline V CDR1 and CDR2: SGHTA, FQGTGA. V dropped 3 bases and J dropped 7; count of bases not matched to a gene: 6. The CDR3 loop spans 16 amino acids. This chain uses TRBV7-3 with TRBJ2-2; 12 bases line up with TRBD2. This TCR was sampled from a woman aged 45-60 years in good health and CMV-seropositive. The sequencing input was PBMCs. Here the CDR3 reads CASSLGLAGHGGELFF. The CDR3 nucleotides are TGTGCCAGCAGCTTGGGACTAGCGGGTCATGGCGGGGAGCTGTTTTTT.